This record covers a single T cell receptor beta chain. With 4 bases removed from V and 2 bases from J, the gap between germline ends came to 18 bases. The CDR3 runs 17 residues. Looked up from germline, CDR1 is SGHTA and CDR2 is FQGTGA. Amplified TCR beta CDR3 regions derived from RNA transcripts. First-round RT-PCR with HTBI primers amplified the TCR CDR3 region. MiXCR, run by TCRdb on the multiplex PCR reads, gives a single entry per CDR3 protein. The repertoire includes hundreds of thousands of distinct CDR3 sequences, approximately 15% of them detected once, and about 5.8% sits in the top ten. This entry is derived from a study of T cells in Graves' hyperthyroidism and ophthalmopathy.

Specimen: blood. This rearrangement joins TRBV7-3 to TRBJ1-5, with a weak D call TRBD1 (6 bases). This receptor was taken from a woman in her 30s with Graves' hyperthyroidism that later progressed to Graves' ophthalmopathy. CDR3 nucleotide sequence: TGTGCCAGCAGCTCCTCCCCCCTGACAGGCTGCAATCAGCCCCAGCATTTT. Translation gives CASSSSPLTGCNQPQHF.